Here is one T cell receptor beta chain with its context. This sample was taken from a study of blood T cell repertoires in COVID-19. Study details: Italy, Spain and the United States were the sources of the convalescent and acute COVID-19 samples. T cells, B-cell-depleted T cells, or PBMCs provided the cDNA or gDNA that served as material.

Trimming shortened V by 6 bases and J by 0 bases, and 12 bases separated the two germline ends. Germline V gene lookup returns CDR1 MDHEN and CDR2 SYDVKM. The CDR3 is made up of 16 amino acids. TCRdb keeps only in-frame clones here, not all; method: immunoSEQ multiplex PCR. This sample has more than 200,000 clones, with 70% to 90% found just once. Seattle patients were enrolled while actively infected and followed longitudinally. This clonotype was obtained from a young man with COVID-19, enrolled during active disease. The rearrangement links TRBV28 to TRBJ2-6; a possible D gene is TRBD1 (6 bases). Sequencing was done on a sample of peripheral blood. As DNA, the CDR3 is TGTGCCAGCAGGGGCCGGGACACCTCTGGGGCCAACGTCCTGACTTTC. It encodes CASRGRDTSGANVLTF.